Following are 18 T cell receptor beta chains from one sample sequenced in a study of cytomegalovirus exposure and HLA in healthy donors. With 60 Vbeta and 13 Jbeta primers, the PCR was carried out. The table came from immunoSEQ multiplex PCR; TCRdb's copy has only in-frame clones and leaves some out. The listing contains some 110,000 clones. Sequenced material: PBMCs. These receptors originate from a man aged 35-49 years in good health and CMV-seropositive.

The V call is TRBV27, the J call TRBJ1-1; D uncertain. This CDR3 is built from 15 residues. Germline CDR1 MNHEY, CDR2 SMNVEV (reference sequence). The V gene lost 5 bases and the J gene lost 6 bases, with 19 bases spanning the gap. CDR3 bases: TGTGCCAGCAGTCTCGGAATTACTAAATTCTCTGAAGCTTTCTTT. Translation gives CASSLGITKFSEAFF.

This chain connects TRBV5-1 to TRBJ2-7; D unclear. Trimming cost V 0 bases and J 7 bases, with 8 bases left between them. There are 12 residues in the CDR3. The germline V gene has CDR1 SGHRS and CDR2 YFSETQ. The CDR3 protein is CASSLGWREQYF. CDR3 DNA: TGCGCCAGCAGCTTGGGGTGGAGAGAGCAGTACTTC.

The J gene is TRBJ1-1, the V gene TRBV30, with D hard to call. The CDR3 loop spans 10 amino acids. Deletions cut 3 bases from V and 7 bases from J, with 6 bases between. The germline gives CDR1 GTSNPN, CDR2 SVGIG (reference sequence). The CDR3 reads CAWSRSEAFF. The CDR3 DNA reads TGTGCCTGGAGCCGGAGTGAAGCTTTCTTT.

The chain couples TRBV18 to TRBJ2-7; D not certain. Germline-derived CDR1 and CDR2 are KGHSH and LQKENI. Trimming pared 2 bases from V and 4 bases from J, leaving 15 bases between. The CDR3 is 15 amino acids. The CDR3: CASSPDSAVQYEQYF. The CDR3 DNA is TGTGCCAGCTCACCAGACTCGGCGGTTCAATACGAGCAGTACTTC.

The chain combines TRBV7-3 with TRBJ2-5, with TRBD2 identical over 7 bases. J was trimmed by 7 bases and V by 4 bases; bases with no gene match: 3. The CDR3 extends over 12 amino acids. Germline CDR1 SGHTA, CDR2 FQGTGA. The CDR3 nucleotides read TGTGCCAGCAGCTCACCGGGAGGGACCCAGTACTTC. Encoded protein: CASSSPGGTQYF.

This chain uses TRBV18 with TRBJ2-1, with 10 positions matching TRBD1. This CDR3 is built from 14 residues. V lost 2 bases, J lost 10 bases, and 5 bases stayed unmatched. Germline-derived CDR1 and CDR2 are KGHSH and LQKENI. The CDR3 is CASSPRDRGGEQFF. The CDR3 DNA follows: TGTGCCAGCTCACCAAGGGACAGGGGTGGAGAGCAGTTCTTC.

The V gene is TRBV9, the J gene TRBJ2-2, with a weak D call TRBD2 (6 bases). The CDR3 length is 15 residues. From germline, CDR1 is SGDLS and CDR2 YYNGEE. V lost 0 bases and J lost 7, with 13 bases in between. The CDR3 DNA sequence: TGTGCCAGCAGCGTAGCGGGGGATTTGGGCGGGGAGCTGTTTTTT. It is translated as CASSVAGDLGGELFF.

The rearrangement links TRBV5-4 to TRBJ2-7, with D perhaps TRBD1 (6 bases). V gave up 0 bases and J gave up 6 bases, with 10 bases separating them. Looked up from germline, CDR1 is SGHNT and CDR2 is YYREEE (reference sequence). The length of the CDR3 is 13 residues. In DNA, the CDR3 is TGTGCCAGCAGCTTGGGGGGGCAATCCGAGCAGTACTTC. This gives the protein CASSLGGQSEQYF.

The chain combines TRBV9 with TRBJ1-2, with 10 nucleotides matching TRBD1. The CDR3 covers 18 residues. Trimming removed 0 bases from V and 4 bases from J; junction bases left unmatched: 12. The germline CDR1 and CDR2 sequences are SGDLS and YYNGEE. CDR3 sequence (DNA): TGTGCCAGCAGCGTAGGGGTGGGGAGGGGACAGGGGATCTATGGCTACACCTTC. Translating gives CASSVGVGRGQGIYGYTF. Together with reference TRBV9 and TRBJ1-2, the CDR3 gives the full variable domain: DSGVTQTPKHLITATGQRVTLRCSPRSGDLSVYWYQQSLDQGLQFLIQYYNGEERAKGNILERFSAQQFPDLHSELNLSSLELGDSALYFCASSVGVGRGQGIYGYTFGSGTRLTVV.

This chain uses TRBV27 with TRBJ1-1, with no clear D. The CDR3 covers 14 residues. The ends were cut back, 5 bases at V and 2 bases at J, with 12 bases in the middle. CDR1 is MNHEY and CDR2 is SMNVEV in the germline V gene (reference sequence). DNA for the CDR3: TGTGCCAGCAGTCCCCACGGTCCCAACACTGAAGCTTTCTTT. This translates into CASSPHGPNTEAFF.

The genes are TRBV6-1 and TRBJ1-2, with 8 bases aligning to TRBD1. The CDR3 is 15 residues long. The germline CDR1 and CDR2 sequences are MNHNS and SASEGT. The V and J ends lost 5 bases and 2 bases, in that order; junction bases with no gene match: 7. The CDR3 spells CASSTRTGSNYGYTF. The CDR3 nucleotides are TGTGCCAGCAGTACCCGGACAGGGAGCAACTATGGCTACACCTTC.

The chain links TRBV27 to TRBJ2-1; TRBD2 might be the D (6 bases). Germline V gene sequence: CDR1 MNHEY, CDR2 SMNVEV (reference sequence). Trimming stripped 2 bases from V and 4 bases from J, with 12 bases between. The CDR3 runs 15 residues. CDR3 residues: CASSLAGTRYNEQFF. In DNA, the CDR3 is TGTGCCAGCAGTTTAGCGGGGACTCGTTACAATGAGCAGTTCTTC.

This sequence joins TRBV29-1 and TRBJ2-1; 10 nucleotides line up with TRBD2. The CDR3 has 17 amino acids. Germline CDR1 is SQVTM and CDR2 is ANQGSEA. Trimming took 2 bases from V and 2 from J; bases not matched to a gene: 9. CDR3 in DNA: TGCAGCGTTGAATCTCGGACTAGCGGTTTCCCCTACAATGAGCAGTTCTTC. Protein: CSVESRTSGFPYNEQFF.

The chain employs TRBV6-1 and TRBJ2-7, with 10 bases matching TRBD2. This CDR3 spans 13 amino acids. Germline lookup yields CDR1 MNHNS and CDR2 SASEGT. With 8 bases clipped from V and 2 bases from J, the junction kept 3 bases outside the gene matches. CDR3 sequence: CASSSGRAYEQYF. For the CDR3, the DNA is TGTGCCAGCTCTAGCGGGAGAGCCTACGAGCAGTACTTC.

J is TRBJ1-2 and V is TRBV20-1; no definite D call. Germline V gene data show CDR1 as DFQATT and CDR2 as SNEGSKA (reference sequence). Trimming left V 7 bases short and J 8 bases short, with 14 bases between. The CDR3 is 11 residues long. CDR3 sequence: CSVRLGNGYTF. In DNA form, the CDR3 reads TGCAGTGTGAGGCTGGGTAACGGCTACACCTTC.

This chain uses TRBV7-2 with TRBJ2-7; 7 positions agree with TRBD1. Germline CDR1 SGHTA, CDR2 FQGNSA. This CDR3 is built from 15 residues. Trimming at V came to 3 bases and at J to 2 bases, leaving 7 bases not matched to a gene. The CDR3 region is CASSLQTGPTYEQYF. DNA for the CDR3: TGTGCCAGCAGCTTGCAGACAGGGCCTACCTACGAGCAGTACTTC. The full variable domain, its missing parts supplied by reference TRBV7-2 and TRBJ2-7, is GAGVSQSPSNKVTEKGKDVELRCDPISGHTALYWYRQSLGQGLEFLIYFQGNSAPDKSGLPSDRFSAERTGGSVSTLTIQRTQQEDSAVYLCASSLQTGPTYEQYFGPGTRLTVT.

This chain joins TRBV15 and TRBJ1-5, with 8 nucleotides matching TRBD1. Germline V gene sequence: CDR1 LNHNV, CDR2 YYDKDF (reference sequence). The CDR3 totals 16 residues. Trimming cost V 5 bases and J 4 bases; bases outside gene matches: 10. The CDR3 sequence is CATSSQRDRKNQPQHF. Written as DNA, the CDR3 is TGTGCCACCAGCTCACAAAGGGACAGGAAAAATCAGCCCCAGCATTTT.

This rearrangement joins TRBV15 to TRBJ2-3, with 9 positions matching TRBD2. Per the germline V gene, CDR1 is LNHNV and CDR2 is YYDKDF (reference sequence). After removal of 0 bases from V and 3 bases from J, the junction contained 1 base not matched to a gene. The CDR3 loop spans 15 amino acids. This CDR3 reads CATSRESGRTDTQYF. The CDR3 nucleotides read TGTGCCACCAGCAGAGAGAGCGGGAGGACAGATACGCAGTATTTT.